These T cell receptor beta chains were read from a single sample in a study of T cell responses to AZD1222 COVID-19 vaccine. Profiled with immunoSEQ multiplex PCR; TCRdb holds only in-frame clones, not every one. This table has 110,000 to 150,000 clones, nearly 95% appearing once. The sample consisted of peripheral blood, taken on day 0 of AZD1222 vaccination. Receptors were obtained from an adult in good health. The CDR3 runs from the conserved cysteine through the conserved F or W. The D gene is left open where the match is weak. Size values are once, few and many counts, or a class for expanded clones, and some rows have none.

CDR3 protein	CDR3 DNA	D gene	clone size	V gene	J gene	CDR3 length
CASSENRLTGDDEKLFF	TGTGCCAGCAGCGAAAATCGGTTGACAGGGGATGACGAAAAACTGTTTTTT	TRBD1	NA	TRBV6-1	TRBJ1-4	17
CASSSGTPHSGNTIYF	TGTGCCAGTAGTTCCGGGACACCTCATTCTGGAAACACCATATATTTT	NA	NA	TRBV19	TRBJ1-3	16
CAWSVLGPTEEDGYTF	TGTGCCTGGAGTGTACTAGGCCCAACAGAGGAAGATGGCTACACCTTC	NA	NA	TRBV30	TRBJ1-2	16
CASSLRSLAGGPYNEQFF	TGTGCCAGCAGTTTACGATCACTAGCGGGAGGGCCCTACAATGAGCAGTTCTTC	TRBD2	NA	TRBV27	TRBJ2-1	18
CASSGRENYGYTF	TGTGCCAGTAGCGGCAGGGAAAACTATGGCTACACCTTC	NA	NA	TRBV6-5	TRBJ1-2	13
CASSIGDRAIGYGYTF	TGTGCCAGTAGCATAGGAGACAGGGCGATCGGCTATGGCTACACCTTC	TRBD1	NA	TRBV19	TRBJ1-2	16
CASSLTGDTEAFF	TGTGCCAGCAGCTTGACAGGGGACACTGAAGCTTTCTTT	TRBD1	once	TRBV5-6	TRBJ1-1	13
CASSLGTGDYGYTF	TGTGCCAGCAGCCTGGGGACAGGGGACTATGGCTACACCTTC	TRBD1	NA	TRBV3-1/TRBV3-2	TRBJ1-2	14
CASSLGKRWGGTDTQYF	TGTGCCAGCAGCTTAGGGAAGCGGTGGGGGGGCACAGATACGCAGTATTTT	NA	NA	TRBV11-3	TRBJ2-3	17
CASSLSGGTGGSGANVLTF	TGTGCCAGCAGTTTAAGCGGTGGGACAGGAGGCTCTGGGGCCAACGTCCTGACTTTC	TRBD1	once	TRBV28	TRBJ2-6	19
CASRQENSPLHF	TGCGCCAGCAGACAGGAGAATTCACCCCTCCACTTT	NA	NA	TRBV5-1	TRBJ1-6	12